This entry lists 31 T cell receptor beta chains sequenced from one sample in a study of type 1 regulatory T cells. TCRdb called the reads again in MiXCR, with one record for every CDR3 protein. The sample yields under 20,000 distinct CDR3 sequences, about 10% seen once. The sequencing sample was made of CD4+ T cells, either the whole sample or a sorted fraction (not recorded which). These TCRs come from a human donor in good health.

This clonotype is medium-sized (0.01 to 0.1%) within its sample. V and J are TRBV3-1 and TRBJ2-5; D call uncertain. The CDR3 sequence is 15 residues long. CDR1 is LGHDT, CDR2 YNNKEL, per germline (reference sequence). V was clipped by 0 bases and J by 2 bases, with 10 bases between them. The CDR3 DNA sequence: TGTGCCAGCAGCCAAGATCCGGCCAGACAAGAGACCCAGTACTTC. Amino acids: CASSQDPARQETQYF.

The chain combines TRBV6-2 or TRBV6-3 with TRBJ2-2, with 8 bases fitting TRBD2. Trimming cost V 7 bases and J 0 bases; bases outside gene matches: 13. This CDR3 comprises 18 residues. CDR1 is MNHEY and CDR2 is SVGEGT in the germline V gene. DNA of the CDR3: TGTGCCAGCATCGACAGCCTAGCGGGCTACTCGAACACCGGGGAGCTGTTTTTT. This translates into CASIDSLAGYSNTGELFF.

There are many counts of this clonotype. The chain combines TRBV20-1 with TRBJ2-1; 9 nucleotides agree with TRBD2. There are 14 residues in the CDR3. CDR1 is DFQATT, CDR2 SNEGSKA, per germline (reference sequence). Unmatched junction bases numbered 10, after V lost 5 bases and J lost 8 bases. In DNA, the CDR3 is TGCAGTGCTGGCGGGACTAGCTCGGCAGATGAGCAGTTCTTC. It translates to CSAGGTSSADEQFF.

Sample share makes this clonotype medium-sized. The V gene is TRBV5-8, the J gene TRBJ1-1; D gene unclear. CDR1 and CDR2 from the germline V gene are SGHTS and YDEGEE. The CDR3 loop spans 12 amino acids. The V end lost 4 bases, the J end lost 10 bases, and 14 bases lay between the germline ends. The CDR3 DNA sequence: TGTGCCAGCAGCCCGGCGGCGATCCGAGCTTTCTTT. Its protein product is CASSPAAIRAFF.

This clonotype was seen a handful of times. The chain uses TRBV5-5 and TRBJ2-1; TRBD2 matches at 7 bases. The J segment lost 9 bases and the V segment lost 4 bases, leaving 13 bases of the junction unmatched. The CDR3 loop spans 15 amino acids. Germline V gene lookup returns CDR1 SGHKS and CDR2 YYEKEE (reference sequence). CDR3 amino acids: CASSLGLGIYIEQFF. Here the CDR3 DNA reads TGTGCCAGCAGCCTTGGACTAGGAATATATATTGAGCAGTTCTTC.

This clonotype was observed at least ten times. The chain carries TRBV12-3 or TRBV12-4 and TRBJ1-1; TRBD1 matches 7 bases. V was pared by 3 bases and J by 2 bases, with 6 bases of the junction left unmatched. CDR3 length equals 15 residues. CDR3 residues: CASSFGDRVNTEAFF. The CDR3, as DNA: TGTGCCAGCAGTTTCGGGGACAGAGTAAACACTGAAGCTTTCTTT.

The chain links TRBV20-1 to TRBJ2-3; D gene ambiguous. This CDR3 comprises 12 residues. V dropped 6 bases and J dropped 0 bases, with 7 bases sitting between them. CDR1 DFQATT and CDR2 SNEGSKA come from the germline V gene (reference sequence). CDR3 nucleotides: TGCAGTGCGGGTCCTAGCACAGATACGCAGTATTTT. As protein: CSAGPSTDTQYF.

This chain joins TRBV5-1 and TRBJ2-2; 7 bases align to TRBD2. This CDR3 region has 15 residues. V was pared by 1 base and J by 5 bases, with 5 bases of the junction left unmatched. Per the germline V gene, CDR1 is SGHRS and CDR2 is YFSETQ. As DNA, the CDR3 is TGCGCCAGCAGCTTGTCGAATAGCGGGACCGGGGAGCTGTTTTTT. Its protein is CASSLSNSGTGELFF.

The chain has TRBV20-1 and TRBJ1-2; D not resolved. CDR1 and CDR2 (germline): DFQATT, SNEGSKA (reference sequence). The CDR3 consists of 13 residues. V shed 2 bases and J shed 2 bases, with 9 bases lying between them. DNA for the CDR3: TGCAGTGCTAGACCGGGATCCAACTATGGCTACACCTTC. This sequence encodes CSARPGSNYGYTF.

This clonotype was counted a single time. Germline is not matched at one junction end, which may reflect a read error. The chain is built from TRBV14 and TRBJ2-5; D not certain. Germline CDR1 and CDR2: SGHDN and FVKESK. This CDR3 has 14 amino acids. CDR3 loop: CASSQDSRGETQHF. The CDR3 DNA reads as TGTGCCAGCAGCCAAGATAGTAGAGGAGAGACCCAGCACTTC.

As for this clonotype: A single base separates this from a much larger clone, so it may be a read error. This chain uses TRBV29-1 with TRBJ2-1; maybe TRBD1 (5 bases). The germline V gene has CDR1 SQVTM and CDR2 ANQGSEA. CDR3 size: 12 residues. CDR3 nucleotide sequence: TGCAGTGGGGCGGATTTTTACAATGAGCAGCTCTTC. Amino acid sequence: CSGADFYNEQLF.

This clonotype has a count of ten or more. The J gene is TRBJ1-1, the V gene TRBV20-1, with D unresolved. Germline-derived CDR1 and CDR2 are DFQATT and SNEGSKA (reference sequence). Trimming left V 6 bases short and J 2 bases short, with 16 bases between. The CDR3 length is 14 residues. CDR3 in DNA: TGCAGTGCCGACCCCAGCCGGGGAAACACTGAAGCTTTCTTT. The encoded protein is CSADPSRGNTEAFF.

There are a few counts of this clonotype. The CDR3 here is CASSTTSGRAVDTQYF. DNA of the CDR3: TGTGCCAGCAGCACCACTAGCGGGAGGGCCGTAGATACGCAGTATTTT. The rearrangement joins TRBV7-2 to TRBJ2-3, with TRBD2 matching over 13 bases. Germline CDR1 SGHTA, CDR2 FQGNSA. The CDR3 is 16 residues long. J gave up 5 bases and V 5 bases, and 7 bases lay outside the gene matches.

The chain joins TRBV7-2 to TRBJ2-2; perhaps TRBD1 as D (6 bases). V dropped 1 base and J dropped 1 base, with 10 bases sitting between them. The CDR3 is 16 amino acids. Germline CDR1 reads SGHTA; CDR2 reads FQGNSA. The CDR3: CASSLVGQRNTGELFF. The CDR3 nucleotides read TGTGCCAGCAGCTTAGTGGGACAACGGAACACCGGGGAGCTGTTTTTT.

The J gene is TRBJ2-1, the V gene TRBV9, with D perhaps TRBD1 or TRBD2 (5 bases each). The length of the CDR3 is 16 residues. Germline lookup yields CDR1 SGDLS and CDR2 YYNGEE. Trimming took off 2 bases at V and 4 bases at J, with 16 bases between the two ends. For the CDR3, the DNA is TGTGCCAGCAGCGTGGGAACGGGACGGGGTTACAATGAGCAGTTCTTC. Amino acid sequence: CASSVGTGRGYNEQFF.

This clonotype appeared a few times. The chain combines TRBV20-1 with TRBJ2-4, with 7 bases fitting TRBD1. This CDR3 has 13 residues. V was clipped by 1 base and J by 5 bases; unmatched bases: 2. Germline V CDR1 and CDR2: DFQATT, SNEGSKA (reference sequence). The CDR3 protein is CSARGQGENIQYF. In DNA form, the CDR3 reads TGCAGTGCTAGAGGACAGGGCGAAAACATTCAGTACTTC.

This clonotype appeared a few times. The chain recombines TRBV20-1 with TRBJ2-7; D remains ambiguous. The V end lost 4 bases, the J end lost 2 bases, and 9 bases lay between the germline ends. Germline lookup yields CDR1 DFQATT and CDR2 SNEGSKA (reference sequence). This CDR3 region has 12 residues. CDR3 in DNA: TGCAGTGCTAAAATCGATCCCTACGAGCAGTACTTC. It is translated as CSAKIDPYEQYF.

This clonotype has a handful of counts. The genes are TRBV15 and TRBJ2-4, with 12 bases lining up with TRBD2. V shed 1 base and J 3 bases; nucleotides not matched to a gene: 16. Germline V gene lookup returns CDR1 LNHNV and CDR2 YYDKDF (reference sequence). CDR3 length: 21 residues. CDR3 amino acids: CATSRGPLTSGSGRGKNIQYF. Here the CDR3 DNA reads TGTGCCACCAGCAGAGGCCCCCTGACTAGCGGGAGTGGGCGAGGCAAAAACATTCAGTACTTC.

Remarks on this clonotype: This clone may be a read error of a much larger clone one base away. J is TRBJ2-3 and V is TRBV7-3, with 10 bases lining up with TRBD2. CDR3 length: 16 amino acids. The trim removed 5 bases at V and 7 bases at J, leaving 12 bases unmatched. Germline-derived CDR1 and CDR2 are SGHTA and FQGTGA. The CDR3 DNA reads as TGTGCCAGCAGCCCCCCGGGACTAGCGAGCGAAAATACGCAGTATTTT. Translation gives CASSPPGLASENTQYF.

This clonotype was counted many times. The rearrangement links TRBV2 to TRBJ2-1; TRBD2 is a possible D gene (6 bases). The length of the CDR3 is 14 residues. The V end was cut by 4 bases, the J end by 9 bases, with 16 bases between. Per the germline V gene, CDR1 is SNHLY and CDR2 is FYNNEI. The CDR3 nucleotides are TGTGCCAGCAGTGTTGGGCGGGATAGGGTTGAGCAGTTCTTC. As protein: CASSVGRDRVEQFF.

This clonotype was found many times. The genes are TRBV5-6 and TRBJ2-4; D remains ambiguous. V lost 1 base, J lost 7 bases, and 9 bases lay in between. Germline V lookup: CDR1 SGHDT, CDR2 YYEEEE. The length of the CDR3 is 13 residues. The CDR3 is CASSLWSVNIQYF. CDR3 nucleotide sequence: TGTGCCAGCAGCTTGTGGTCTGTGAACATTCAGTACTTC.

The rearrangement joins TRBV7-3 to TRBJ1-1; 7 bases align to TRBD1. CDR1 and CDR2 from the germline V gene are SGHTA and FQGTGA. V trimming: 5 bases; J trimming: 7 bases; junction bases outside the gene matches: 16. This CDR3 comprises 16 residues. DNA for the CDR3: TGTGCCAGCAGCCCCACACCCTACGACAGGGCGGGTGAAGCTTTCTTT. Translating gives CASSPTPYDRAGEAFF. The full variable domain, rest sourced from reference TRBV7-3 and TRBJ1-1, is GAGVSQTPSNKVTEKGKYVELRCDPISGHTALYWYRQSLGQGPEFLIYFQGTGAADDSGLPNDRFFAVRPEGSVSTLKIQRTERGDSAVYLCASSPTPYDRAGEAFFGQGTRLTVV.

This clonotype turned up a few times. V usage is TRBV7-2 and J usage is TRBJ2-1; 15 bases map to TRBD2. V shed 4 bases and J 4 bases; nucleotides not matched to a gene: 5. CDR1 is SGHTA, CDR2 FQGNSA, per germline. There are 17 residues in the CDR3. The CDR3 spells CASSSRGLAGGYNEQFF. For the CDR3, the DNA is TGTGCCAGCAGCTCAAGAGGACTAGCGGGAGGGTACAATGAGCAGTTCTTC.

This clonotype has just a few counts. A junction boundary mismatches the germline segment, possibly from a read error. The chain is built from TRBV5-1 and TRBJ1-1; TRBD1 agrees at 7 bases. This CDR3 spans 15 amino acids. The germline CDR1 and CDR2 sequences are SGHRS and YFSETQ. The DNA of the CDR3 is TGCGCCAGCAGCCCAGGGGGACGGATGAACACTGGAGCTTTCTTT. It is translated as CASSPGGRMNTGAFF.

This clonotype was found many times. The rearrangement uses TRBV7-8 and TRBJ2-1; TRBD2 agrees at 11 bases. The V gene end was trimmed by 1 base and the J gene end by 4 bases; junction bases not matched to a gene: 3. This CDR3 spans 16 amino acids. The V gene's germline CDR1 is SGHVS and CDR2 FQNEAQ. The CDR3 region is CASSLGGLADYNEQFF. Written as DNA, the CDR3 is TGTGCCAGCAGCTTAGGGGGACTAGCGGATTACAATGAGCAGTTCTTC.

A note on this clonotype: One end of the junction fails to match germline, which may point to a read error. J is TRBJ1-1 and V is TRBV28; TRBD1 agrees at 8 bases. The CDR3 has 15 amino acids. The germline gives CDR1 MDHEN, CDR2 SYDVKM. The CDR3 coding sequence is TGTCCCAGCGGAGTTCCTGGACAGGGGAACACTGAAGCTTTCTTT. Encoded protein: CPSGVPGQGNTEAFF.

This clonotype showed up just a few times. The chain employs TRBV20-1 and TRBJ2-5; no clear D. This CDR3 has 10 amino acids. The V end lost 5 bases, the J end lost 10 bases, and 11 bases lay between the germline ends. The germline gives CDR1 DFQATT, CDR2 SNEGSKA (reference sequence). CDR3 sequence (DNA): TGCAGTGCTGGCCCCCAGATCCAGTACTTC. Encoded protein: CSAGPQIQYF.

This clonotype was found many times. V usage is TRBV29-1 and J usage is TRBJ2-7; TRBD1 is a possible D gene (5 bases). Trimming cost V 4 bases and J 3 bases, with 10 bases left between them. CDR3 length: 12 residues. CDR1 and CDR2 from the germline V gene are SQVTM and ANQGSEA. CDR3 region: CSVGQGNYEQYF. CDR3 nucleotides: TGCAGCGTTGGGCAGGGAAACTACGAGCAGTACTTC.

Details on this clonotype: This may stem from a read error, because a much larger clone lies one nucleotide away. V gene TRBV6-6 combines with J gene TRBJ1-3, with 7 bases aligning to TRBD1. CDR1 MNHNY and CDR2 SVGAGI come from the germline V gene (reference sequence). The junction had 11 bases not matched to a gene; V was cut back by 8 bases and J by 4 bases. This CDR3 contains 15 residues. CDR3 amino acids: CASPDKGAGGNTIYF. The DNA for the CDR3 is TGTGCCAGCCCGGACAAGGGGGCCGGCGGAAACACCATATATTTT.

Note on this clonotype: This may be a read error, as it is one base from a much larger clone. This chain links TRBV3-1 with TRBJ2-3; D not resolved. This CDR3 is 15 amino acids long. CDR1 LGHDT and CDR2 YNNKEL come from the germline V gene (reference sequence). The CDR3 loop is CANSQGHRSTDTQYF. DNA of the CDR3: TGTGCCAACAGCCAAGGTCACCGAAGCACAGATACGCAGTATTTT.

This clonotype was seen at least ten times. The rearrangement joins TRBV29-1 to TRBJ1-1; 11 nucleotides line up with TRBD1. Looked up from germline, CDR1 is SQVTM and CDR2 is ANQGSEA. This CDR3 region has 13 residues. The ends lost 6 bases at V and 4 bases at J; junction bases unmatched: 4. In DNA form, the CDR3 reads TGCAGCGTGGTAGGGACAGGGGGCACTGAAGCTTTCTTT. This encodes CSVVGTGGTEAFF.